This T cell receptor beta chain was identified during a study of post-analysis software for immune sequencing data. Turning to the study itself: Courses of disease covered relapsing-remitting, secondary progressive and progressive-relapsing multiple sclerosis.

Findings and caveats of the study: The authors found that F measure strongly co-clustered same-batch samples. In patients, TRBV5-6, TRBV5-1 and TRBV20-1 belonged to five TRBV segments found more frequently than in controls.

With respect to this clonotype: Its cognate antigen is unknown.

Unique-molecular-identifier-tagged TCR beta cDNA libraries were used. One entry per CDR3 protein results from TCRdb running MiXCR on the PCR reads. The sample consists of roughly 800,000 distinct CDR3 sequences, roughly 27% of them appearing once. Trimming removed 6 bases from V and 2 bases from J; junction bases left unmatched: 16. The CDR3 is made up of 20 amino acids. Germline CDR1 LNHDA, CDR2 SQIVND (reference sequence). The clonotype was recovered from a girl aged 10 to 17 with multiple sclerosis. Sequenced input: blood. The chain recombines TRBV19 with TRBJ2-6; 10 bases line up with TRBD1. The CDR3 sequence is CASSPRQGANLSPGANVLTF. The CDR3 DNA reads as TGTGCCAGTAGCCCTCGACAGGGGGCTAACTTGAGTCCTGGGGCCAACGTCCTGACTTTC. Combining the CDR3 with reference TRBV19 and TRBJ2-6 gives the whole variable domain DGGITQSPKYLFRKEGQNVTLSCEQNLNHDAMYWYRQDPGQGLRLIYYSQIVNDFQKGDIAEGYSVSREKKESFPLTVTSAQKNPTAFYLCASSPRQGANLSPGANVLTFGAGSRLTVL.